The rows below give T cell receptor beta chains drawn from one sample of a study of regulatory T cells in long-lasting Graves disease. TCRdb passed the multiplex PCR reads through MiXCR, listing each CDR3 protein once. The sample lists about 440,000 distinct CDR3 sequences, roughly 15% seen once, with about 10% in the top ten. The data were also submitted as part of a second study, on T cells in Graves' hyperthyroidism and ophthalmopathy.

Sequencing used peripheral blood mononuclear cells (PBMCs), obtained at new diagnosis, from a patient treated with antithyroid drugs. The source of these receptors is a woman aged 30 to 39 with Graves disease. The CDR3 runs from the conserved cysteine through the conserved F or W. The D gene is left open where the match is weak. A clone size is listed for some rows: how often the clone was seen (once, few, many), or a class if it is expanded.

j_call: TRBJ2-1
d_call: TRBD2
clone_size: many
v_call: TRBV7-9
cdr3_nt: TGTGCCAGCAGCTCTTCCCCGGGACTAGCGGGAGGCCTACTCCTGGGTGAGCAGTTCTTC
cdr3_aa: CASSSSPGLAGGLLLGEQFF

j_call: TRBJ2-3
d_call: -
clone_size: many
v_call: TRBV18
cdr3_nt: TGTGCCAGCTCCCAAATGGGCACAGATACGCAGTATTTT
cdr3_aa: CASSQMGTDTQYF

j_call: TRBJ1-5
d_call: TRBD1
clone_size: -
v_call: TRBV30
cdr3_nt: TGTGCCTGGAGTGGACAGGGGTTCAGTCAGCCCCAGCATTTT
cdr3_aa: CAWSGQGFSQPQHF

j_call: TRBJ1-2
d_call: -
clone_size: many
v_call: TRBV2
cdr3_nt: TGTGCCAGCAGAAAGGGAACAGGGCTCCCTTATGGCTACACCTTC
cdr3_aa: CASRKGTGLPYGYTF

j_call: TRBJ2-5
d_call: -
clone_size: many
v_call: TRBV20-1
cdr3_nt: TGCAGTGCTAGCCCAACTAGCTTAGAGACCCAGTACTTC
cdr3_aa: CSASPTSLETQYF

j_call: TRBJ2-6
d_call: TRBD1
clone_size: -
v_call: TRBV19
cdr3_nt: TGTGCCAGCAGAAGGGACAGCTTTGGGGCCAACGTCCTGACTTTC
cdr3_aa: CASRRDSFGANVLTF

j_call: TRBJ1-1
d_call: TRBD1
clone_size: few
v_call: TRBV19
cdr3_nt: TGTGCCAGTAGCCCTAGACAGGGAGGCACTGAAGCTTTCTTT
cdr3_aa: CASSPRQGGTEAFF

j_call: TRBJ2-3
d_call: TRBD2
clone_size: many
v_call: TRBV14
cdr3_nt: TGTGCCAGCAGCCAACGGACTAGCGGGAGGGCGCAGTATTTT
cdr3_aa: CASSQRTSGRAQYF

j_call: TRBJ2-7
d_call: -
clone_size: -
v_call: TRBV20-1
cdr3_nt: TGCAGTGCTACCCAGGACAGTAGCTCCTACGAGCAGTACTTC
cdr3_aa: CSATQDSSSYEQYF

j_call: TRBJ2-6
d_call: TRBD1
clone_size: few
v_call: TRBV6-1
cdr3_nt: TGTGCCAGCAGAGGACAGGGAGGTTCTGGGGCCAACGTCCTGACTTTC
cdr3_aa: CASRGQGGSGANVLTF

j_call: TRBJ2-5
d_call: -
clone_size: -
v_call: TRBV7-2
cdr3_nt: TGTGCCAGCAGCTTCGAGGGATCGGAGACCCAGTACTTC
cdr3_aa: CASSFEGSETQYF

j_call: TRBJ1-2
d_call: -
clone_size: many
v_call: TRBV28
cdr3_nt: TGTGCCAGCAGTTTATCCCAGGGCTGGTATGGCTACACCTTC
cdr3_aa: CASSLSQGWYGYTF

j_call: TRBJ1-2
d_call: -
clone_size: many
v_call: TRBV28
cdr3_nt: TGTGCCAGCGCCGAGTGGGACCGGGCCCCCAGGGGCTACACCTTC
cdr3_aa: CASAEWDRAPRGYTF

j_call: TRBJ2-1
d_call: TRBD1
clone_size: -
v_call: TRBV6-5
cdr3_nt: TGTGCCAGCAGTTACCGGACAGGGGGCTACTCCTACAATGAGCAGTTCTTC
cdr3_aa: CASSYRTGGYSYNEQFF

j_call: TRBJ1-1
d_call: -
clone_size: few
v_call: TRBV12-3/TRBV12-4
cdr3_nt: TGTGCCAGCAGTTTTGGGCAATGGGGCACTGAAGCTTTCTTT
cdr3_aa: CASSFGQWGTEAFF

j_call: TRBJ2-2
d_call: -
clone_size: many
v_call: TRBV20-1
cdr3_nt: TGCAGTGCTAGACTCTCGAACACCGGGGAGCTGTTTTTT
cdr3_aa: CSARLSNTGELFF

j_call: TRBJ2-1
d_call: -
clone_size: few
v_call: TRBV20-1
cdr3_nt: TGCAGTCCGTGGAGCAGTTTCAATGAGCAGTTCTTC
cdr3_aa: CSPWSSFNEQFF

j_call: TRBJ2-3
d_call: TRBD2
clone_size: many
v_call: TRBV7-9
cdr3_nt: TGTGCCAGCAGGAGGGGTAGCGGGAGGCCCGGGGATACGCAGTATTTT
cdr3_aa: CASRRGSGRPGDTQYF

j_call: TRBJ2-1
d_call: -
clone_size: -
v_call: TRBV6-1
cdr3_nt: TGTGCCAGCAGAAAGGACAGCTCCTACAATGAGCAGTTCTTC
cdr3_aa: CASRKDSSYNEQFF

j_call: TRBJ2-5
d_call: TRBD1
clone_size: many
v_call: TRBV7-8
cdr3_nt: TGTGCCAGCAGCCCCCGGGACAGGTTGGAAGAGACCCAGTACTTC
cdr3_aa: CASSPRDRLEETQYF

j_call: TRBJ2-1
d_call: -
clone_size: many
v_call: TRBV5-1
cdr3_nt: TGCGCCAGCAGCCCGAGGGTTCGTGAGCAGTTCTTC
cdr3_aa: CASSPRVREQFF

j_call: TRBJ1-2
d_call: TRBD1
clone_size: many
v_call: TRBV2
cdr3_nt: TGTGCCAGCAGTGAGATGACAGGGTTGTATGGCTACACCTTC
cdr3_aa: CASSEMTGLYGYTF

j_call: TRBJ2-7
d_call: -
clone_size: -
v_call: TRBV16
cdr3_nt: TGTGCCAGCAGCCAATCGGTCTACTACGAGCAGTACTTC
cdr3_aa: CASSQSVYYEQYF

j_call: TRBJ2-1
d_call: TRBD2
clone_size: few
v_call: TRBV27
cdr3_nt: TGTGCCAGCAGTTCCCCCGGGGGGAGGGCGTACAATGAGCAGTTCTTC
cdr3_aa: CASSSPGGRAYNEQFF

j_call: TRBJ2-3
d_call: -
clone_size: many
v_call: TRBV2
cdr3_nt: TGTGCCAGCAGTTTATCCGGCACAGATACGCAGTATTTT
cdr3_aa: CASSLSGTDTQYF

j_call: TRBJ1-6
d_call: TRBD1
clone_size: few
v_call: TRBV3-1
cdr3_nt: TGTGCCAGCACTCGGGACAGGGATTCACCCCTCCACTTT
cdr3_aa: CASTRDRDSPLHF

j_call: TRBJ2-6
d_call: -
clone_size: -
v_call: TRBV3-1
cdr3_nt: TGTGCCAGCAGCCAGTATTCCGGGAGCTCTGGGGCCAACGTCCTGACTTTC
cdr3_aa: CASSQYSGSSGANVLTF

j_call: TRBJ1-1
d_call: -
clone_size: few
v_call: TRBV28
cdr3_nt: TGTGCCAGCAGTCCCCCTCCAGGAGCAAGGGGCACTGAAGCTTTCTTT
cdr3_aa: CASSPPPGARGTEAFF

j_call: TRBJ1-2
d_call: -
clone_size: many
v_call: TRBV5-1
cdr3_nt: TGCGCCAGCAGCTTGTGGACTGACGACTATGGCTACACCTTC
cdr3_aa: CASSLWTDDYGYTF

j_call: TRBJ2-2
d_call: -
clone_size: -
v_call: TRBV6-1
cdr3_nt: TGTGCCAGCAGTAATAGGGGTGTCGGGGAGCTGTTTTTT
cdr3_aa: CASSNRGVGELFF

j_call: TRBJ1-2
d_call: TRBD1
clone_size: -
v_call: TRBV10-3
cdr3_nt: TGTGCCATCAGTGAGCCTGGACAGGGACAGGGCTACACCTTC
cdr3_aa: CAISEPGQGQGYTF

j_call: TRBJ1-5
d_call: -
clone_size: -
v_call: TRBV12-3/TRBV12-4
cdr3_nt: TGTGCCAGCAGTATATTCCGGGACCGCAATCAGCCCCAGCATTTT
cdr3_aa: CASSIFRDRNQPQHF

j_call: TRBJ2-1
d_call: -
clone_size: -
v_call: TRBV4-1
cdr3_nt: TGCGCCAGCAGCCAAGATAGAGCGAAGATCTACAATGAGCAGTTCTTC
cdr3_aa: CASSQDRAKIYNEQFF

j_call: TRBJ2-5
d_call: TRBD1
clone_size: many
v_call: TRBV6-1
cdr3_nt: TGTGCCAGCAGGACAGGGTGGGCCAAAGAGACCCAGTACTTC
cdr3_aa: CASRTGWAKETQYF

j_call: TRBJ1-2
d_call: -
clone_size: many
v_call: TRBV12-3/TRBV12-4
cdr3_nt: TGTGCCAGCAGACAATCCGGGACCTATGGCTACACCTTC
cdr3_aa: CASRQSGTYGYTF

j_call: TRBJ1-5
d_call: -
clone_size: many
v_call: TRBV6-7
cdr3_nt: TGTGCCAGCAGCACGGGGACCTATAGCAATCAGCCCCAGCATTTT
cdr3_aa: CASSTGTYSNQPQHF

j_call: TRBJ2-1
d_call: TRBD2
clone_size: many
v_call: TRBV20-1
cdr3_nt: TGCAGTGCTAGTTCGGCTAGCGGGAGGAATGAGCAGTTCTTC
cdr3_aa: CSASSASGRNEQFF

j_call: TRBJ2-7
d_call: -
clone_size: -
v_call: TRBV6-1
cdr3_nt: TGTGCCAGCAGTGTCGCGAGGGCGAGCTCCTACGAGCAGTACTTC
cdr3_aa: CASSVARASSYEQYF

j_call: TRBJ2-5
d_call: -
clone_size: -
v_call: TRBV4-3
cdr3_nt: TGCGCCAGCAGCCAAGATCCAAACAGACCCAAACAAGAGACCCGGTACTTC
cdr3_aa: CASSQDPNRPKQETRYF

j_call: TRBJ2-7
d_call: TRBD2
clone_size: many
v_call: TRBV11-2
cdr3_nt: TGTGCCAGCAGCTTACAAAAAGGGTGGGACGGGGGGTCCTACGAGCAGTACTTC
cdr3_aa: CASSLQKGWDGGSYEQYF

j_call: TRBJ1-2
d_call: -
clone_size: -
v_call: TRBV5-4
cdr3_nt: TGTGCCAGCAGCTTGTCCGCCGCTTCGCATGGCTACACCTTC
cdr3_aa: CASSLSAASHGYTF

j_call: TRBJ2-1
d_call: -
clone_size: many
v_call: TRBV5-1
cdr3_nt: TGCGCCAGCAGCTTGGTCGGCAGGCACAATGAGCAGTTCTTC
cdr3_aa: CASSLVGRHNEQFF

j_call: TRBJ2-7
d_call: -
clone_size: -
v_call: TRBV20-1
cdr3_nt: TGCAGTGCGAAAGAGCAACACTCCTACGAGCAGTACTTC
cdr3_aa: CSAKEQHSYEQYF

j_call: TRBJ2-1
d_call: -
clone_size: many
v_call: TRBV29-1
cdr3_nt: TGCAGCGTTGTTCGGGAAATAGTCTACAATGAGCAGTTCTTC
cdr3_aa: CSVVREIVYNEQFF

j_call: TRBJ1-1
d_call: -
clone_size: many
v_call: TRBV27
cdr3_nt: TGTGCCAGCAGCGGGGGGGGCACTTTCTTT
cdr3_aa: CASSGGGTFF

j_call: TRBJ2-5
d_call: TRBD1
clone_size: -
v_call: TRBV24-1
cdr3_nt: TGTGCCACCAGTGACGCAAGGACAGGTGATGAGACCCAGTACTTC
cdr3_aa: CATSDARTGDETQYF

j_call: TRBJ2-3
d_call: TRBD1
clone_size: -
v_call: TRBV27
cdr3_nt: TGTGCCAGCAGTCAAAAACCGGACAGGTGGTTAGCTGATACGCAGTATTTT
cdr3_aa: CASSQKPDRWLADTQYF

j_call: TRBJ2-7
d_call: TRBD2
clone_size: many
v_call: TRBV6-1
cdr3_nt: TGTGCCAGCAGAACACTAGCGGGAGGGTCCTACGAGCAGTACTTC
cdr3_aa: CASRTLAGGSYEQYF

j_call: TRBJ1-5
d_call: -
clone_size: once
v_call: TRBV6-2/TRBV6-3
cdr3_nt: TGTGCCAGCAGTGTTTCATCGACAGGCCCAAATCAGCCCCAGCATTTT
cdr3_aa: CASSVSSTGPNQPQHF

j_call: TRBJ1-5
d_call: -
clone_size: -
v_call: TRBV4-3
cdr3_nt: TGCGCCAGCAGCCTCCATTCCAAGCGACGGAGCAATCAGCCCCAGCATTTT
cdr3_aa: CASSLHSKRRSNQPQHF

j_call: TRBJ2-5
d_call: TRBD2
clone_size: few
v_call: TRBV6-1
cdr3_nt: TGTGCCAGCAGTCCTCGGACTAGCGGGAGGGCCAGGGAGACCCAGTACTTC
cdr3_aa: CASSPRTSGRARETQYF

j_call: TRBJ2-1
d_call: -
clone_size: many
v_call: TRBV7-3
cdr3_nt: TGTGCCAGCAGCTCCCGGGACCGAGGCAATGAGCAGTTCTTC
cdr3_aa: CASSSRDRGNEQFF

j_call: TRBJ2-7
d_call: -
clone_size: many
v_call: TRBV7-9
cdr3_nt: TGTGCCAGCAGCTTCCTAGGACTATCCGGCGAGCAGTACTTC
cdr3_aa: CASSFLGLSGEQYF

j_call: TRBJ1-1
d_call: -
clone_size: many
v_call: TRBV18
cdr3_nt: TGTGCCAGCTCACCGGCCTCCGGGGCTGAAGCTTTCTTT
cdr3_aa: CASSPASGAEAFF

j_call: TRBJ2-1
d_call: TRBD1
clone_size: -
v_call: TRBV15
cdr3_nt: TGTGCCACCAGCAGAGATCGGGGACAGGGGGTAAATGAGCAGTTCTTC
cdr3_aa: CATSRDRGQGVNEQFF

j_call: TRBJ2-1
d_call: TRBD2
clone_size: many
v_call: TRBV3-1
cdr3_nt: TGTGCCAGCAGCCATTGGAAACTAGCGGGGAACAATGAGCAGTTCTTC
cdr3_aa: CASSHWKLAGNNEQFF